The present T cell receptor (beta chain) was sequenced within a study of identical twins. One entry per CDR3 protein, called by TCRdb with MiXCR from the 5' RACE reads. This sample has 310,000 or so distinct CDR3 sequences, with over 8.5% found just once. This clonotype showed up many times. Its cognate antigen is unknown. Broader study findings: Conclusions leaned on cross-sectional statistical analysis and did not track the same donors over time. With monozygotic twins, out-of-frame TCR alpha sharing exceeded what models estimated. Cord blood beta clonotypes present at high abundance carried fewer insertions; no such pattern appeared in memory repertoires.

Germline V CDR1 and CDR2: LGHDT, YNNKEL (reference sequence). This CDR3 contains 16 residues. Trimming removed 4 bases from V and 7 bases from J, with 22 bases in between. Another study also made use of these data, one on yellow fever vaccine responses in identical twins. This second report adds: Vaccine T cell responses of twins reportedly seemed partly convergent and partly personalized.

The chain has TRBV3-1 and TRBJ1-2; D gene unclear. The receptor's source is a woman between 18 and 30 years old in good health. Sample: CD8+ T cells sorted from blood. CDR3 in DNA: TGTGCCAGCAGCCCAGCAGGCGGTGGGAGCAGGCCTGGCTACACCTTC. Encoded protein: CASSPAGGGSRPGYTF.